This TCR beta chain was sequenced in a study of blood T cell repertoires in COVID-19. Overall study context: From T cells, B-cell-depleted T cells, or PBMCs came the material, which was cDNA or gDNA.

This table comes from immunoSEQ multiplex PCR, and its TCRdb copy is limited to in-frame clones, with some not included. The sample holds approximately 270,000 clones; about nine tenths are singletons and the top ten take around 1.7%. V was pared by 8 bases and J by 1 base, with 11 bases between. This CDR3 has 13 amino acids. The germline gives CDR1 KGHSH, CDR2 LQKENI. Participant age was roughly 18 to 89 years, and participants resided in roughly 25 US areas. The chain combines TRBV18 with TRBJ1-1; D is possibly TRBD1 (5 bases). The sequenced sample consisted of PBMCs or T cells enriched from blood (not recorded which). This clonotype was obtained from a man aged 35-49 years who had recovered from COVID-19. CDR3 protein: CASSGGGNTEAFF. CDR3 nucleotides: TGTGCCAGCAGCGGGGGGGGGAACACTGAAGCTTTCTTT. Together with reference TRBV18 and TRBJ1-1, the CDR3 gives the full variable domain: NAGVMQNPRHLVRRRGQEARLRCSPMKGHSHVYWYRQLPEEGLKFMVYLQKENIIDESGMPKERFSAEFPKEGPSILRIQQVVRGDSAAYFCASSGGGNTEAFFGQGTRLTVV.